These 27 T cell receptor beta chains share one sample of origin, sequenced in a study of T cells in Graves' hyperthyroidism and ophthalmopathy. Researchers amplified the TCR beta CDR3 regions from RNA transcripts. An initial round of RT-PCR targeting the TCR CDR3 relied on the HTBI primer set. From the multiplex PCR reads, TCRdb called clonotypes with MiXCR, one entry per CDR3 protein. The sample lists some 500,000 distinct CDR3 sequences; about an eighth were seen once. What was sequenced was blood. The receptors shown here come from a woman aged 18-30 years with Graves' hyperthyroidism.

The genes are TRBV27 and TRBJ1-1, with D unclear. Trimming removed 2 bases at V and 4 bases at J, with 11 bases between. The CDR3 runs to 14 residues. Germline CDR1 is MNHEY and CDR2 is SMNVEV (reference sequence). The CDR3 DNA reads TGTGCCAGCAGTTTAAGAGGAGGTATCACTGAAGCTTTCTTT. It yields the protein CASSLRGGITEAFF.

This clonotype was recorded at least ten times. The chain recombines TRBV24-1 with TRBJ2-5; TRBD1 matches at 9 bases. The CDR3 spans 15 residues. Germline CDR1 and CDR2: KGHDR and SFDVKD. V dropped 5 bases and J dropped 3; count of bases not matched to a gene: 6. CDR3 in amino acids: CATSVGTGKKETQYF. The DNA of the CDR3 is TGTGCCACCAGTGTCGGGACAGGGAAAAAAGAGACCCAGTACTTC.

V gene TRBV3-1 combines with J gene TRBJ2-6; D gene ambiguous. The germline V gene has CDR1 LGHDT and CDR2 YNNKEL (reference sequence). CDR3 length equals 14 residues. Trimming pared 1 base from V and 6 bases from J, leaving 7 bases between. CDR3 loop: CASSQGGLANVLTF. In nucleotides, the CDR3 is TGTGCCAGCAGCCAAGGTGGCTTGGCCAACGTCCTGACTTTC.

The J gene is TRBJ1-5, the V gene TRBV7-9; no reliable D call. With 7 bases removed from V and 6 bases from J, the gap between germline ends came to 10 bases. CDR3 size: 12 residues. Per germline, CDR1 SEHNR and CDR2 FQNEAQ (reference sequence). The CDR3 protein is CASTSVGQPQHF. In DNA form, the CDR3 reads TGTGCCAGCACCTCGGTAGGTCAGCCCCAGCATTTT.

In its sample, this clonotype was seen many times. The rearrangement joins TRBV14 to TRBJ2-1, with TRBD2 matching over 7 bases. J was trimmed by 2 bases and V by 4 bases; bases with no gene match: 5. Per the germline V gene, CDR1 is SGHDN and CDR2 is FVKESK. This CDR3 is 15 amino acids long. CDR3 loop: CASSPAGTTYNEQFF. In DNA form, the CDR3 reads TGTGCCAGCAGCCCGGCCGGGACTACCTACAATGAGCAGTTCTTC.

The chain employs TRBV4-1 and TRBJ2-7, with unresolved D. CDR1 is MGHRA and CDR2 is YSYEKL in the germline V gene. Trimming stripped 0 bases from V and 6 bases from J, with 6 bases between. This CDR3 spans 12 amino acids. CDR3 nucleotide sequence: TGCGCCAGCAGCCAAGATTGTATCGAGCAGTACGTC. It specifies CASSQDCIEQYV.

This clonotype has ten or more counts. The rearrangement joins TRBV11-3 to TRBJ2-3; 12 nucleotides line up with TRBD2. This CDR3 is built from 19 residues. The J segment lost 0 bases and the V segment lost 4 bases, leaving 11 bases of the junction unmatched. Germline V gene sequence: CDR1 SGHNT, CDR2 YENEEA. The CDR3 spells CASSSRGTSGFTSTDTQYF. CDR3 in DNA: TGTGCCAGCAGCTCGAGGGGGACTAGCGGGTTCACTAGCACAGATACGCAGTATTTT.

This clonotype was counted many times. The rearrangement links TRBV12-3 or TRBV12-4 to TRBJ2-1, with 9 nucleotides matching TRBD2. The CDR3 loop spans 15 amino acids. Losses at the gene ends were 5 bases for V and 4 bases for J; bases not matched to a gene: 6. CDR3 in amino acids: CASSIRLAAYNEQFF. The CDR3 DNA reads as TGTGCCAGCAGTATAAGACTAGCGGCTTACAATGAGCAGTTCTTC.

This clonotype was seen more than once but under ten times. The rearrangement joins TRBV30 to TRBJ1-2; a weak D match, TRBD1 (5 bases). With 4 bases removed from V and 7 bases from J, the gap between germline ends came to 19 bases. This CDR3 region has 14 residues. CDR1 is GTSNPN and CDR2 is SVGIG in the germline V gene (reference sequence). The CDR3, as DNA: TGTGCCTGGATTCTTTCGCGGGGCTTCGGTGGCTACACCTTC. Its protein is CAWILSRGFGGYTF.

This clonotype was recorded many times. The chain is built from TRBV14 and TRBJ2-7; 12 nucleotides agree with TRBD2. The germline gives CDR1 SGHDN, CDR2 FVKESK. CDR3 length: 14 amino acids. Trimming at V came to 5 bases and at J to 4 bases, leaving 3 bases not matched to a gene. CDR3 in DNA: TGTGCCAGCAGCTCCGGGACTAGCGGGTACGAGCAGTACTTC. Translation gives CASSSGTSGYEQYF.

This clonotype came up many times. The chain carries TRBV12-3 or TRBV12-4 and TRBJ1-1; D perhaps matches TRBD1 (6 bases). The CDR3 is made up of 15 amino acids. V was trimmed by 5 bases and J by 1 base, leaving 14 bases between them. CDR3 region: CASSKGGLANTEAFF. In DNA form, the CDR3 reads TGTGCCAGCAGTAAAGGGGGTTTAGCGAACACTGAAGCTTTCTTT.

This clonotype came up many times. CDR3 protein: CASSPRDRNTDTQYF. The CDR3 bases are TGTGCCAGCAGCCCCCGGGACAGAAACACAGATACGCAGTATTTT. The chain uses TRBV11-3 and TRBJ2-3, with TRBD1 matching over 7 bases. Per the germline V gene, CDR1 is SGHNT and CDR2 is YENEEA. V lost 5 bases, J lost 2 bases, and 7 bases stayed unmatched. The CDR3 is 15 residues long. Using reference TRBV11-3 and TRBJ2-3 for the parts outside the CDR3, the full variable domain is EAGVVQSPRYKIIEKKQPVAFWCNPISGHNTLYWYLQNLGQGPELLIRYENEEAVDDSQLPKDRFSAERLKGVDSTLKIQPAELGDSAVYLCASSPRDRNTDTQYFGPGTRLTVL.

This clonotype came up many times. The chain combines TRBV20-1 with TRBJ2-5; 10 nucleotides line up with TRBD2. Germline CDR1 is DFQATT and CDR2 is SNEGSKA (reference sequence). The CDR3 totals 16 residues. V shed 4 bases, J shed 4 bases, and the junction held 12 bases outside the gene matches. The CDR3 sequence is CSATPLAGVSTETQYF. CDR3 sequence (DNA): TGCAGTGCTACTCCCCTAGCGGGAGTCTCTACAGAGACCCAGTACTTC.

The V call is TRBV5-1, the J call TRBJ2-3, with D perhaps TRBD1 or TRBD2 (5 bases each). V lost 0 bases and J lost 4, with 15 bases in between. Germline assignment: CDR1 SGHRS and CDR2 YFSETQ. This CDR3 spans 16 amino acids. The CDR3 coding sequence is TGCGCCAGCAGCTTGGAGAGGGACCGGGTCGCAGATACGCAGTATTTT. This sequence encodes CASSLERDRVADTQYF.

This clonotype was detected ten times or more. The chain is built from TRBV7-8 and TRBJ1-1, with a weak D call TRBD1 (6 bases). The germline CDR1 and CDR2 sequences are SGHVS and FQNEAQ. The CDR3 runs to 14 residues. Between the trimmed V and J ends, which lost 6 bases and 1 base, there was a span of 12 bases. The CDR3 spells CASRGRGANTEAFF. The CDR3 DNA is TGTGCCAGCAGGGGAAGGGGGGCGAACACTGAAGCTTTCTTT.

This clonotype was found many times. J is TRBJ1-2 and V is TRBV10-3; TRBD1 agrees at 8 bases. Germline-derived CDR1 and CDR2 are ENHRY and SYGVKD. V dropped 7 bases and J dropped 6; count of bases not matched to a gene: 7. This CDR3 contains 13 residues. The CDR3 sequence: CAINPDRGDGYTF. The CDR3 DNA reads as TGTGCCATCAACCCTGACAGGGGAGATGGCTACACCTTC.

The chain combines TRBV9 with TRBJ1-1; a possible D gene is TRBD1 (5 bases). The V end was cut by 3 bases, the J end by 2 bases, with 14 bases between. The germline V gene has CDR1 SGDLS and CDR2 YYNGEE. This CDR3 has 15 amino acids. CDR3 loop: CASSAYRTHNTEAFF. CDR3 DNA: TGTGCCAGCAGCGCCTACCGGACACACAACACTGAAGCTTTCTTT.

This clonotype was seen a few times. V and J are TRBV13 and TRBJ2-7, with D possibly being TRBD1 (6 bases). This CDR3 comprises 14 residues. V was pared by 4 bases and J by 3 bases, with 13 bases between. Germline values: CDR1 PRHDT, CDR2 FYEKMQ (reference sequence). The CDR3 DNA reads as TGTGCCAGCAGCTCAACCGGGACAAACTACGAGCAGTACTTC. Amino acid sequence: CASSSTGTNYEQYF.

On this clonotype: Being one base from a much bigger clone, this may be a read error. V gene TRBV20-1 combines with J gene TRBJ1-3; a weak D match, TRBD1 (5 bases). The CDR3 sequence is 15 residues long. The germline gives CDR1 DFQATT, CDR2 SNEGSKA (reference sequence). CDR3 nucleotides: TGCAGTGCTAGAGCTCCCCCCGGGGCTGGAAAGACCATATATTTT. Protein: CSARAPPGAGKTIYF.

V and J are TRBV30 and TRBJ2-2, with D possibly TRBD2 on 6 matching bases. In germline, CDR1 is GTSNPN, CDR2 SVGIG (reference sequence). This CDR3 region has 14 residues. V was clipped by 6 bases and J by 5 bases, with 16 bases between them. In nucleotides, the CDR3 is TGTGCCTGTCTCACGGCAGCGGGTACCGGGGAGCTGTTTTTT. This codes for CACLTAAGTGELFF. The full variable domain, in which reference TRBV30 and TRBJ2-2 provide the parts outside the CDR3, is SQTIHQWPATLVQPVGSPLSLECTVEGTSNPNLYWYRQAAGRGLQLLFYSVGIGQISSEVPQNLSASRPQDRQFILSSKKLLLSDSGFYLCACLTAAGTGELFFGEGSRLTVL.

The chain employs TRBV11-2 and TRBJ2-5, with 7 nucleotides matching TRBD2. Germline V gene lookup returns CDR1 SGHAT and CDR2 FQNNGV. This CDR3 contains 16 residues. J lost 6 bases, V lost 4 bases, and 14 bases had no gene match. CDR3 in amino acids: CASSYMLAADGKTQYF. The CDR3 bases are TGTGCCAGCAGCTACATGCTAGCGGCGGACGGGAAGACCCAGTACTTC.

The CDR3: CATAAAPSYNEQFF. CDR3 coding DNA: TGTGCCACCGCGGCAGCCCCCTCCTACAATGAGCAGTTCTTC. The chain combines TRBV24-1 with TRBJ2-1; D gene unclear. The V gene's germline CDR1 is KGHDR and CDR2 SFDVKD. Trimming cost V 9 bases and J 0 bases, with 11 bases left between them. This CDR3 has 14 residues.

This clonotype was counted at least ten times. This sequence joins TRBV11-1 and TRBJ1-1; TRBD1 matches 7 bases. This CDR3 spans 15 amino acids. Germline lookup yields CDR1 SGHAT and CDR2 FQDESV (reference sequence). V lost 3 bases to trimming and J lost 4 bases; unmatched junction nucleotides: 8. This CDR3 is CASSLRGGRGTEAFF. CDR3 nucleotides: TGTGCCAGCAGCTTGAGAGGGGGCAGAGGCACTGAAGCTTTCTTT. Supplemented by reference TRBV11-1 and TRBJ1-1, the full variable domain reads EAEVAQSPRYKITEKSQAVAFWCDPISGHATLYWYRQILGQGPELLVQFQDESVVDDSQLPKDRFSAERLKGVDSTLKIQPAELGDSAMYLCASSLRGGRGTEAFFGQGTRLTVV.

There are a few counts of this clonotype. The junction departs from the called germline gene at one end, perhaps through a read error. The chain links TRBV27 to TRBJ2-5; 13 bases agree with TRBD2. This CDR3 region has 14 residues. In germline, CDR1 is MNHEY, CDR2 SMNVEV (reference sequence). CDR3 loop: CASRKLAGGSERDF. The CDR3 coding sequence is TGTGCCAGCAGAAAACTAGCGGGAGGGTCAGAGAGGGACTTC.

The sample holds many counts of this clonotype. This rearrangement joins TRBV7-3 to TRBJ2-5; possible D gene TRBD1, 7 bases. This CDR3 region has 16 residues. Germline CDR1 reads SGHTA; CDR2 reads FQGTGA. Trimming stripped 4 bases from V and 2 bases from J, with 17 bases between. This chain's CDR3 is CASSSNAGQLQETQYF. Written as DNA, the CDR3 is TGTGCCAGCAGCTCCAATGCGGGACAGTTACAAGAGACCCAGTACTTC.

This clonotype was seen many times. The rearrangement joins TRBV11-2 to TRBJ2-3, with no clear D. The germline gives CDR1 SGHAT, CDR2 FQNNGV. This CDR3 has 12 residues. Trimming left V 4 bases short and J 2 bases short, with 4 bases between. The CDR3 is CASSWNTDTQYF. CDR3 nucleotide sequence: TGTGCCAGCAGCTGGAACACAGATACGCAGTATTTT.

The chain carries TRBV29-1 and TRBJ2-3; D is possibly TRBD1 (6 bases). Trimming took 5 bases from V and 1 from J, leaving 19 bases between them. The CDR3 extends over 16 amino acids. Germline V gene data show CDR1 as SQVTM and CDR2 as ANQGSEA. The CDR3 DNA is TGCAGCGTTCTGGGTTACAGGGTCCCAGGCACAGATACGCAGTATTTT. Encoded protein: CSVLGYRVPGTDTQYF.